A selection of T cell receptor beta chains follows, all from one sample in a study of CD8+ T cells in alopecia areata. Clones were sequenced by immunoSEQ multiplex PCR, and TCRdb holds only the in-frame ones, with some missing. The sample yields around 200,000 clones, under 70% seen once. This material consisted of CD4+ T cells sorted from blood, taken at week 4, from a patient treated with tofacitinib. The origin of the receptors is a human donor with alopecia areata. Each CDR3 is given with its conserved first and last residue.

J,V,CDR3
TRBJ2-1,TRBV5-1,CASSLGGTDNEQFF
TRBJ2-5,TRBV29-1,CSAQGGATQETQYF
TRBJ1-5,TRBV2,CASSQGGISNQPQHF
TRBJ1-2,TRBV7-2,CASSLAGNYGYTF
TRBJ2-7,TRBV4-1,CASSARTGGNYEQYF
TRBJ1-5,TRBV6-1,CASSEMVWEGFGQPQHF
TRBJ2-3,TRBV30,CAWKGTSGSTDTQYF
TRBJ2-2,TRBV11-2,CASSLDSKGGELFF
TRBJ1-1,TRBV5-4,CASSLEARVDTEAFF
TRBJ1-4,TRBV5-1,CASSLEGRREKLFF
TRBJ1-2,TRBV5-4,CASSSGQRDYGYTF
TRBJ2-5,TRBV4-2,CASSQGLEPQETQYF
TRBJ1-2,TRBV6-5,CASRTRTTGYTF
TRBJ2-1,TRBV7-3,CASSSQFGDEQFF
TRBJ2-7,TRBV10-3,CASSYGSGLLSYEQYF
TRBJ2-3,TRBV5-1,CASSLDRGRGDTQYF
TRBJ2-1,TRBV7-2,CASSSEPGHGMYEQFF
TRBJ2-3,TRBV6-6,CASSYPGKDTQYF
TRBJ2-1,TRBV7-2,CASSLSPDSSYNEQFF
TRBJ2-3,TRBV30,CAWSQRLADTQYF
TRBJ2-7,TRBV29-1,CSVESGVSYEQYF
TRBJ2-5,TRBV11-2,CATAGLLSKQTQYF
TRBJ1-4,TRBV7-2,CASSLALDRGKLFF
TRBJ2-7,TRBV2,CASSERHEQYF
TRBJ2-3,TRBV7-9,CASSLSSRPDTQYF
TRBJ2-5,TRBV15,CATSTRGAQETQYF
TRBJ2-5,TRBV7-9,CASSPRLAGGEETQYF
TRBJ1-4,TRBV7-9,CASSRGTNEKLFF
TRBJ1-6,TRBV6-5,CASHRTGSGNSPLHF
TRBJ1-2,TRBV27,CASSFTGGYGYTF